The rows below give T cell receptor beta chains drawn from one sample of a study of blood T cell repertoires in COVID-19. Libraries were prepared by immunoSEQ multiplex PCR; TCRdb keeps only in-frame clonotypes and omits some of them. The sample carries approximately 260,000 clones, around 85% recorded once. The sample consisted of peripheral blood. The origin of the receptors is an older woman with acute or convalescent COVID-19. Each CDR3 is given with its conserved first and last residue. The D gene is left open where the match is weak. Clone size appears in some rows only: once, few, many, or a class for an expanded clone.

abundance	v_gene	d_gene	j_gene	CDR3aa	CDR3nt
once	TRBV5-5	NA	TRBJ1-3	CASSLVYARDTIYF	TGTGCCAGCAGCTTGGTGTACGCTCGGGACACCATATATTTT
NA	TRBV7-2	NA	TRBJ2-3	CASSLDRADTQYF	TGTGCCAGCAGCTTAGACAGGGCGGATACGCAGTATTTT
NA	TRBV19	TRBD1	TRBJ1-2	CASSVQGWLGYTF	TGTGCCAGTAGTGTACAGGGGTGGTTGGGCTACACCTTC
once	TRBV7-7	NA	TRBJ1-3	CASSSGTLGNTIYF	TGTGCTAGCAGCTCCGGGACACTAGGAAACACCATATATTTT
once	TRBV12-1	NA	TRBJ1-3	CASSFGTGRSSGNTIYF	TGTGCCAGCAGCTTTGGGACGGGGAGAAGCTCTGGAAACACCATATATTTT
NA	TRBV29-1	TRBD2	TRBJ2-3	CSAGLGTDTQYF	TGCAGCGCCGGACTAGGGACAGATACGCAGTATTTT
NA	TRBV4-2	TRBD2	TRBJ2-3	CASSQAGTSGTDTQYF	TGTGCCAGCAGCCAAGCCGGAACTAGCGGGACAGATACGCAGTATTTT
few	TRBV7-2	TRBD2	TRBJ2-3	CASSSSGGRADTQYF	TGTGCCAGCAGCTCTTCGGGGGGGCGCGCAGATACGCAGTATTTT
NA	TRBV5-1	NA	TRBJ2-6	CASERSGGSGANVLTF	TGCGCCAGCGAAAGGTCCGGCGGCTCTGGGGCCAACGTCCTGACTTTC
NA	TRBV2	NA	TRBJ2-4	CASRNAGTRQNIQYF	TGTGCCAGCAGAAACGCCGGGACACGGCAAAACATTCAGTACTTC
once	TRBV9	TRBD1	TRBJ1-2	CASSPRQGGGPNGYTF	TGTGCCAGCAGCCCGCGACAGGGAGGAGGGCCTAATGGCTACACCTTC
NA	TRBV5-6	NA	TRBJ2-2	CASSPPTGKGRNTGELFF	TGTGCCAGCAGCCCACCTACAGGGAAAGGACGTAACACCGGGGAGCTGTTTTTT
NA	TRBV7-8	TRBD1	TRBJ1-5	CASSLAGTDNQPQHF	TGTGCCAGCAGCTTAGCTGGGACAGATAATCAGCCCCAGCATTTT
once	TRBV5-1	TRBD2	TRBJ2-3	CASSLIGRGNTDTQYF	TGCGCCAGCAGCTTGATAGGGCGGGGGAACACAGATACGCAGTATTTT
NA	TRBV18	NA	TRBJ2-7	CASSRTAVYEQYF	TGTGCCAGCTCAAGGACAGCGGTTTACGAGCAGTACTTC
NA	TRBV4-1	NA	TRBJ1-2	CASSQDKGGIGYGYTF	TGCGCCAGCAGCCAAGATAAAGGGGGAATCGGTTATGGCTACACCTTC
NA	TRBV29-1	TRBD1	TRBJ2-3	CSVGTGAADTQYF	TGCAGCGTGGGGACAGGGGCCGCAGATACGCAGTATTTT
once	TRBV7-9	NA	TRBJ1-1	CASSLGGRTEAFF	TGTGCCAGCAGCTTAGGAGGGCGCACTGAAGCTTTCTTT
once	TRBV5-6	NA	TRBJ1-5	CASSFRGHQPQHF	TGTGCCAGCAGCTTTCGTGGGCATCAGCCCCAGCATTTT
NA	TRBV5-1	NA	TRBJ1-6	CASSFGYGQGNSPLHF	TGCGCCAGCAGCTTTGGGTACGGGCAGGGTAATTCACCCCTCCACTTT
NA	TRBV5-5	NA	TRBJ1-5	CASSISGDSNQPQHF	TGTGCCAGCAGCATCTCAGGGGATAGCAATCAGCCCCAGCATTTT
NA	TRBV14	TRBD2	TRBJ2-5	CASSHLGGFGQYF	TGTGCCAGCAGCCATCTGGGGGGGTTCGGCCAGTACTTC
NA	TRBV3-1/TRBV3-2	TRBD2	TRBJ2-5	CASSARTSGGSETQYF	TGTGCCAGCAGCGCCCGGACGTCGGGGGGATCGGAGACCCAGTACTTC
NA	TRBV19	NA	TRBJ2-6	CASRKTRQSSGANVLTF	TGTGCCAGTAGAAAAACACGTCAAAGCTCTGGGGCCAACGTCCTGACTTTC
NA	TRBV21-1	NA	TRBJ1-1	CASSKGRIHGGKTEAFF	TGTGCCAGCAGCAAAGGGCGAATCCACGGGGGGAAGACTGAAGCTTTCTTT
NA	TRBV1	NA	TRBJ2-5	CTSSQDPPTGRQTQYF	TGCACCAGCAGCCAAGATCCGCCGACAGGGAGGCAGACCCAGTACTTC
NA	TRBV6-5	TRBD1	TRBJ1-1	CASSSPGTGNTEAFF	TGTGCCAGCAGTTCCCCAGGGACAGGGAACACTGAAGCTTTCTTT
NA	TRBV6-6	NA	TRBJ2-6	CASRPDRSGANVLTF	TGTGCCAGCAGGCCTGACAGGTCTGGGGCCAACGTCCTGACTTTC
NA	TRBV5-4	NA	TRBJ2-5	CASSPGGNTQETQYF	TGTGCCAGCAGCCCCGGGGGAAACACACAAGAGACCCAGTACTTC
NA	TRBV19	TRBD2	TRBJ2-3	CASSSHQGSGGPPLTQYF	TGTGCCAGTAGTAGCCACCAGGGGAGCGGGGGGCCCCCTCTCACGCAGTATTTT
NA	TRBV6-5	NA	TRBJ1-1	CASSSGGTEAFF	TGTGCCAGCAGTTCAGGCGGGACTGAAGCTTTCTTT
NA	TRBV3-1/TRBV3-2	TRBD2	TRBJ2-7	CASSLLAGGLSSYEQYF	TGTGCCAGCAGCCTCCTAGCGGGGGGTTTAAGCTCCTACGAGCAGTACTTC
NA	TRBV6-5	NA	TRBJ2-7	CASRSWTTYEQYF	TGTGCCAGCAGGTCCTGGACAACCTACGAGCAGTACTTC
NA	TRBV29-1	NA	TRBJ1-1	CSATSTVNTEAFF	TGCAGCGCCACCTCAACGGTGAACACTGAAGCTTTCTTT
once	TRBV10-3	NA	TRBJ1-5	CAISDPIGGSGQPQHF	TGTGCCATCAGTGACCCAATAGGAGGATCCGGTCAGCCCCAGCATTTT
NA	TRBV25-1	NA	TRBJ2-7	CASSEGAYYEQYF	TGTGCCAGCAGTGAGGGGGCGTACTACGAGCAGTACTTC
NA	TRBV20-1	TRBD2	TRBJ2-1	CSASLSGGVPYNEQFF	TGCAGTGCTAGTCTTAGCGGGGGAGTCCCCTACAATGAGCAGTTCTTC
NA	TRBV30	NA	TRBJ1-2	CAWSVDSGQGLSDGYTF	TGTGCCTGGAGTGTAGATTCGGGGCAGGGACTATCCGATGGCTACACCTTC
NA	TRBV18	NA	TRBJ1-4	CASSRLTAPNEKLFF	TGTGCCAGCTCAAGATTGACAGCACCCAATGAAAAACTGTTTTTT
NA	TRBV10-1	NA	TRBJ1-1	CASSELRGEAFF	TGCGCCAGCAGTGAACTTCGGGGTGAAGCTTTCTTT
once	TRBV3-1/TRBV3-2	NA	TRBJ2-2	CASSLQLFSNTGELFF	TGTGCCAGCAGCCTCCAACTTTTTTCGAACACCGGGGAGCTGTTTTTT
once	TRBV6-5	TRBD2	TRBJ2-2	CAKREIGELFF	TGTGCCAAGCGGGAGATAGGGGAGCTGTTTTTT
NA	TRBV5-8	NA	TRBJ1-4	CASSLEAGTNEKLFF	TGTGCCAGCAGCTTGGAAGCAGGGACTAATGAAAAACTGTTTTTT
NA	TRBV20-1	TRBD2	TRBJ2-1	CSASIAGQNEQFF	TGCAGTGCTAGTATAGCGGGACAAAATGAGCAGTTCTTC
NA	TRBV2	NA	TRBJ1-3	CASRRAGRSGNTIYF	TGTGCCAGCAGGAGGGCCGGCCGCTCTGGAAACACCATATATTTT
NA	TRBV5-1	NA	TRBJ1-1	CASSSTGKNTEAFF	TGCGCCAGCAGCTCCACAGGTAAGAACACTGAAGCTTTCTTT
NA	TRBV3-1/TRBV3-2	TRBD1	TRBJ2-7	CASSPRDRGTYEQYF	TGTGCCAGCAGCCCCCGGGACAGGGGAACCTACGAGCAGTACTTC
once	TRBV14	NA	TRBJ2-1	CASSQGGGHRDNEQFF	TGTGCCAGCAGCCAAGGGGGGGGCCATCGGGACAATGAGCAGTTCTTC
once	TRBV11-3	NA	TRBJ2-5	CASSLGSTGAPRETQYF	TGTGCCAGCAGCTTAGGTTCGACAGGAGCCCCTCGGGAGACCCAGTACTTC
NA	TRBV4-1	TRBD2	TRBJ2-4	CASSQEASGGARNIQYF	TGCGCCAGCAGCCAAGAGGCTAGCGGGGGGGCCCGGAACATTCAGTACTTC
NA	TRBV6-1	NA	TRBJ1-5	CASSETGVQQPQHF	TGTGCCAGCAGTGAGACCGGGGTTCAACAGCCCCAGCATTTT
NA	TRBV6-5	NA	TRBJ1-1	CASSYSPGDTEAFF	TGTGCCAGCAGTTACTCTCCCGGAGACACTGAAGCTTTCTTT
NA	TRBV18	TRBD1	TRBJ1-2	CASSPGTEPSYGYTF	TGTGCCAGCTCACCTGGGACAGAACCTAGCTATGGCTACACCTTC
NA	TRBV7-9	NA	TRBJ1-4	CASSSLMGPDEKLFF	TGTGCCAGCAGTTCCCTTATGGGGCCCGATGAAAAACTGTTTTTT
NA	TRBV7-2	NA	TRBJ2-5	CASSLQGSKETQYF	TGTGCCAGCAGCTTACAGGGCAGTAAAGAGACCCAGTACTTC
NA	TRBV5-1	NA	TRBJ1-1	CASSPLGEGTEAFF	TGCGCCAGCAGCCCTCTCGGGGAGGGCACTGAAGCTTTCTTT
NA	TRBV9	TRBD2	TRBJ2-2	CASSVGEGVTGELFF	TGTGCCAGCAGCGTAGGGGAGGGAGTAACCGGGGAGCTGTTTTTT
NA	TRBV2	NA	TRBJ2-7	CASSEPRRSSYEQYF	TGTGCCAGCAGTGAACCCCGTAGGAGCTCCTACGAGCAGTACTTC
NA	TRBV3-1/TRBV3-2	TRBD1	TRBJ2-1	CASSQDRRTGGYNEQFF	TGTGCCAGCAGCCAAGATCGGAGGACAGGGGGGTACAATGAGCAGTTCTTC
NA	TRBV9	NA	TRBJ2-1	CASSVGSSGNEQFF	TGTGCCAGCAGCGTAGGATCCTCGGGGAATGAGCAGTTCTTC